The rows below give T cell receptor beta chains drawn from one sample of a study of blood T cells in healthy people across ages. Each CDR3 protein gets one entry after TCRdb re-called the 5' RACE reads with MiXCR. The table lists some 900,000 distinct CDR3 sequences, under 30% of them singletons, with roughly 17% in the top ten. Input material: blood. These receptors originate from a woman aged 80 or over in good health. The CDR3 runs from the conserved cysteine through the conserved F or W. The D gene is left open where the match is weak. Clone size appears in some rows only: once, few, many, or a class for an expanded clone.

clone size,J gene,D gene,V gene,CDR3 protein,CDR3 DNA
-,TRBJ2-3,-,TRBV12-3/TRBV12-4,CASSLRQSADTEYF,TGTGCCAGCAGCCTCCGCCAGAGCGCAGATACGGAATATTTT
-,TRBJ2-1,TRBD2,TRBV2,CASGGDYDNEQFF,TGTGCCAGCGGGGGGGACTACGACAATGAGCAGTTCTTC
-,TRBJ2-3,-,TRBV5-1,CASSLVMRASSTDTQYF,TGCGCCAGCAGCTTGGTCATGAGGGCCTCTAGCACAGATACGCAGTATTTT
many,TRBJ2-4,-,TRBV3-1,CASSQDMVSKNIQYF,TGTGCCAGCAGCCAAGATATGGTCAGCAAAAACATTCAGTACTTC
-,TRBJ2-5,-,TRBV20-1,CSGTVKDRPSYELYF,TGTAGCGGGACCGTTAAGGACAGGCCCAGCTACGAGCTGTACTTC
many,TRBJ2-1,TRBD2,TRBV12-3/TRBV12-4,CASSLPKRGGDGEQFF,TGTGCCAGCAGTTTACCGAAACGGGGGGGCGATGGTGAGCAGTTCTTC
many,TRBJ2-1,TRBD2,TRBV7-2,CASSRTSGREQFF,TGTGCCAGCAGCCGGACTAGCGGGAGGGAGCAGTTCTTC
few,TRBJ2-5,-,TRBV11-2,CASSQNQGMVGETQYF,TGTGCCAGCAGCCAAAATCAGGGGATGGTTGGAGAGACCCAGTACTTC
-,TRBJ1-6,-,TRBV2,CASSEQGGYNSPLHF,TGTGCCAGCAGTGAACAAGGGGGTTATAATTCACCCCTCCACTTT
many,TRBJ2-5,TRBD2,TRBV10-3,CASGLAGAQETQYF,TGTGCCTCGGGACTAGCGGGGGCACAAGAGACCCAGTACTTC
-,TRBJ1-1,-,TRBV20-1,CSARDHIGVDTEAFF,TGCAGTGCTAGAGATCATATCGGGGTGGACACTGAAGCTTTCTTT
many,TRBJ2-1,TRBD1,TRBV7-9,CASSSPGTGVNNEQFF,TGTGCCAGCAGCTCGCCCGGGACAGGGGTTAACAATGAGCAGTTCTTC
many,TRBJ1-2,TRBD1,TRBV6-1,CASSSGTGQDYGYTF,TGTGCCAGCAGTTCAGGCACGGGACAGGACTATGGCTACACCTTC
-,TRBJ1-1,TRBD1,TRBV19,CASSIGTGGATEAFF,TGTGCCAGTAGTATAGGCACAGGGGGCGCCACTGAAGCTTTCTTT
many,TRBJ1-2,-,TRBV20-1,CSAQSGADGYTF,TGCAGTGCTCAAAGTGGGGCCGATGGCTACACCTTC
-,TRBJ1-2,TRBD1,TRBV7-2,CASSSLEGAGTVSGYTF,TGTGCCAGCAGCTCGCTAGAGGGGGCCGGGACTGTCTCTGGCTACACCTTC
many,TRBJ1-1,-,TRBV7-2,CASARTAANTEAFF,TGTGCCAGCGCCCGGACAGCGGCGAACACTGAAGCTTTCTTT
-,TRBJ1-4,-,TRBV18,CASSPTGRTNEKLFF,TGTGCCAGCTCACCAACCGGAAGGACTAATGAAAAACTGTTTTTT
many,TRBJ2-4,-,TRBV3-1,CASGLTHGASNIQYF,TGTGCCAGCGGCCTAACACACGGGGCCTCGAACATTCAGTACTTC
-,TRBJ1-2,-,TRBV5-1,CASSLDHGTNYGYTF,TGCGCCAGCAGCTTGGATCACGGCACTAACTATGGCTACACCTTC
-,TRBJ1-5,-,TRBV20-1,CSARVGGEGNQPQHF,TGCAGTGCTAGAGTCGGGGGCGAGGGCAATCAGCCCCAGCATTTT
-,TRBJ2-5,TRBD1,TRBV7-6,CASSRAGQEETQYF,TGTGCCAGCAGCCGTGCCGGACAGGAAGAGACCCAGTACTTC
-,TRBJ2-1,TRBD2,TRBV2,CASRGTSGALAHEQFF,TGTGCCAGCAGGGGGACTAGCGGGGCGTTGGCCCATGAGCAGTTCTTC
many,TRBJ2-4,-,TRBV2,CASSGAYIKNIQYF,TGTGCCAGCAGTGGTGCCTACATCAAAAACATTCAGTACTTC
many,TRBJ2-1,TRBD2,TRBV20-1,CSESYGGAYNEQFF,TGCAGTGAAAGCTACGGGGGGGCCTACAATGAGCAGTTCTTC
-,TRBJ1-1,TRBD1,TRBV6-6,CTSSRTGPNTEAFF,TGTACCAGCAGTAGGACAGGGCCAAACACTGAAGCTTTCTTT
few,TRBJ1-4,-,TRBV7-9,CASSFAPGREKLFF,TGTGCCAGCAGCTTCGCCCCGGGTCGGGAAAAACTGTTTTTT
many,TRBJ2-5,-,TRBV7-2,CASSPPGEGETQYF,TGTGCCAGCAGCCCCCCAGGGGAGGGAGAGACCCAGTACTTC
many,TRBJ2-4,TRBD2,TRBV4-1,CASSQEPGRGIQYF,TGCGCCAGCAGCCAAGAGCCGGGGAGGGGCATTCAGTACTTC
-,TRBJ1-6,-,TRBV5-1,CASSLDRSSYNSPLHF,TGCGCCAGCAGCTTGGACAGGAGCTCCTATAATTCACCCCTCCACTTT
many,TRBJ2-1,-,TRBV20-1,CSARDMSGAGQFGNEQFF,TGCAGTGCTAGAGATATGAGCGGCGCAGGGCAATTTGGTAATGAGCAGTTCTTC
few,TRBJ1-5,-,TRBV20-1,CSAQRNSNQPQHF,TGCAGTGCCCAAAGAAATAGCAATCAGCCCCAGCATTTT
many,TRBJ1-2,-,TRBV5-6,CASSLGSYYGYTF,TGTGCCAGCAGCTTGGGAAGTTACTATGGCTACACCTTC
many,TRBJ2-1,TRBD2,TRBV7-2,CASSLVAGGFSSYNEQFF,TGTGCCAGCAGCTTAGTAGCGGGGGGCTTCAGCTCCTACAATGAGCAGTTCTTC
-,TRBJ2-5,TRBD2,TRBV2,CASSARDYAGETQYF,TGTGCCAGCAGTGCCCGGGACTACGCGGGAGAGACCCAGTACTTC
few,TRBJ1-6,-,TRBV25-1,CASSALGSYNSPLHF,TGTGCCAGCAGTGCCCTCGGCTCCTATAATTCACCCCTCCACTTT
many,TRBJ1-2,TRBD1,TRBV5-1,CASSLDGTANRGGYTF,TGCGCCAGCAGCCTGGACGGGACAGCGAATAGGGGTGGCTACACCTTC
many,TRBJ1-5,-,TRBV27,CASKPTGFRGQPQHF,TGTGCCAGCAAACCGACAGGTTTTAGGGGTCAGCCCCAGCATTTT
many,TRBJ2-7,-,TRBV6-2/TRBV6-3,CASSQWGYEQYF,TGTGCCAGCAGCCAATGGGGGTACGAGCAGTACTTC
many,TRBJ1-2,-,TRBV20-1,CSAPRAGRLGGYTF,TGCAGTGCCCCAAGGGCAGGGAGGTTGGGGGGCTACACCTTC
-,TRBJ1-4,-,TRBV10-3,CAISESPQGGEKLFF,TGTGCCATCAGTGAGTCCCCACAGGGAGGGGAAAAACTGTTTTTT
many,TRBJ2-2,-,TRBV13,CASSLENTGELFF,TGTGCCAGCAGCTTAGAGAACACCGGGGAGCTGTTTTTT
-,TRBJ1-1,TRBD1,TRBV27,CASSLQTGLDTEAFF,TGTGCCAGCAGTTTACAGACAGGGTTGGACACTGAAGCTTTCTTT
few,TRBJ1-6,-,TRBV15,CATSRRGSATYNSPLHF,TGTGCCACCAGCAGACGGGGATCAGCCACCTATAATTCACCCCTCCACTTT
-,TRBJ2-3,TRBD2,TRBV3-1,CASSQLLAGVADTQYF,TGTGCCAGCAGCCAACTACTAGCGGGAGTCGCAGATACGCAGTATTTT
many,TRBJ2-5,-,TRBV4-3,CASSQEQGGQQETQYF,TGCGCCAGCAGCCAAGAACAGGGGGGGCAGCAAGAGACCCAGTACTTC
-,TRBJ2-6,-,TRBV5-1,CASSLGQGNSGANVLTF,TGCGCCAGCAGCTTGGGTCAGGGCAACTCTGGGGCCAACGTCCTGACTTTC
few,TRBJ1-5,-,TRBV5-8,CASSFPPHGQPQHF,TGTGCCAGCAGCTTTCCTCCACACGGGCAGCCCCAGCATTTT
many,TRBJ1-5,-,TRBV7-8,CASSDRRSNQPQHF,TGTGCCAGCAGCGACCGGAGAAGTAATCAGCCCCAGCATTTT
once,TRBJ2-7,-,TRBV2,CDSSGGDTIYEQYF,TGTGACAGCAGTGGTGGGGACACAATCTACGAGCAGTACTTC
-,TRBJ2-7,-,TRBV12-3/TRBV12-4,CASSLKGRPPYEQYF,TGTGCCAGCAGTTTAAAGGGGCGACCGCCCTACGAGCAGTACTTC
-,TRBJ2-7,TRBD1,TRBV24-1,CATSATSPGQGIYEQYF,TGTGCCACCAGTGCCACTTCACCGGGACAGGGCATCTACGAGCAGTACTTC
few,TRBJ1-2,-,TRBV30,CAWSRRGNYGYTF,TGTGCCTGGTCCAGGCGAGGTAACTATGGCTACACCTTC